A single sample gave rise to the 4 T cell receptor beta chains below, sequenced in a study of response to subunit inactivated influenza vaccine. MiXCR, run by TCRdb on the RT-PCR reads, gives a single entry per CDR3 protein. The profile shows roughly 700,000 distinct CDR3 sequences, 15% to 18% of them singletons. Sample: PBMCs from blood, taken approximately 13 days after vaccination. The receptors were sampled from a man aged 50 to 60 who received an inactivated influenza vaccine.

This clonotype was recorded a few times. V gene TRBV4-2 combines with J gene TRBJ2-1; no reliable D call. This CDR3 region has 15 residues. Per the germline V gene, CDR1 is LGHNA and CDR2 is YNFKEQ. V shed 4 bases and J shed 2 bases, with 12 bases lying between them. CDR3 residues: CASSRALGTYNEQFF. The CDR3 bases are TGTGCCAGCAGCCGAGCCCTGGGCACCTACAATGAGCAGTTCTTC.

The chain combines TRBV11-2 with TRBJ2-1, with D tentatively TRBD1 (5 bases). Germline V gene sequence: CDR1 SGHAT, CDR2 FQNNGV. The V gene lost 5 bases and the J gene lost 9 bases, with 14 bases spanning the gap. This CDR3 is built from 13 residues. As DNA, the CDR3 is TGTGCCAGCAGCAGAACGAGTCAGGGTGAGCAGTTCTTC. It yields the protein CASSRTSQGEQFF.

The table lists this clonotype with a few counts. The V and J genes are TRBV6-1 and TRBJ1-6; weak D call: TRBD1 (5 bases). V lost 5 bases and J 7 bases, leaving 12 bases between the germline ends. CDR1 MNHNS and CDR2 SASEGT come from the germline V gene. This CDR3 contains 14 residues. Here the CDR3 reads CASSPNRRNSPLHF. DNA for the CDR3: TGTGCCAGCAGTCCAAACAGGAGAAATTCACCCCTCCACTTT.

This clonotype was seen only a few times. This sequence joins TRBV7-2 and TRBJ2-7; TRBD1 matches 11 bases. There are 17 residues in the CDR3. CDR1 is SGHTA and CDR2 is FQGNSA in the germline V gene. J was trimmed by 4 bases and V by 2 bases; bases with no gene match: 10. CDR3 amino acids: CASSLWENRDRGYEQYF. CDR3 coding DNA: TGTGCCAGCAGCTTATGGGAAAACCGGGACAGGGGGTACGAGCAGTACTTC.